This entry features one TCR beta chain sequence. Original data processing: It was from reference gene primer amplification that nucleated cell counts were estimated. Here immunoSEQ multiplex PCR was the method, and the copy in TCRdb shows in-frame clones only, minus some. V and J calls and clone size are copied from that table; D and trimming were computed from the DNA. In the table there are about 160,000 clones, roughly 84% of which are singletons. V dropped 4 bases and J dropped 5 bases, with 4 bases sitting between them. CDR1 DFQATT and CDR2 SNEGSKA come from the germline V gene (reference sequence). This CDR3 is built from 10 residues. This sample is part of a study of blood T cell repertoires in COVID-19. Study as a whole: The United States, Italy and Spain supplied acute and convalescent COVID-19 samples.

The clonotype comes from a woman older than 75 with active or convalescent COVID-19. The chain links TRBV20-1 to TRBJ2-3, with D hard to call. The specimen was peripheral blood. The CDR3 DNA reads as TGCAGTGCTAAGCAAGATACGCAGTATTTT. Protein product: CSAKQDTQYF.